The T cell receptor (beta chain) under discussion was sequenced for a study of tumor-infiltrating lymphocytes in localized non-small cell lung cancer. Study context: Some samples were collected after neoadjuvant chemotherapy; smokers, never-smokers and several histologies were included.

A word on this clone: Its antigen remains unidentified.

The CDR3 sequence is 15 residues long. The germline V and J ends were trimmed by 0 bases and 1 base, with 9 bases remaining between them. Germline V gives CDR1 MNHEY, CDR2 SVGAGI. Study-wide findings and caveats: Not all patients were TCR sequenced, owing to tissue quantity. T-cell fraction did not differ between immunotypes IM1 and IM2.

Measured with immunoSEQ multiplex PCR; TCRdb has only the in-frame clones, and not every one. Of 13,000 or so clones listed, about 64% were seen once; the top ten hold around a tenth. This clonotype was obtained from a human donor with non-small cell lung cancer. The specimen was uninvolved lung tissue not adjacent to the tumor. V usage is TRBV6-5 and J usage is TRBJ1-1, with D hard to call. The CDR3 region is CASSYSGVGNTEAFF. The CDR3 bases are TGTGCCAGCAGTTACTCCGGGGTAGGGAACACTGAAGCTTTCTTT.